This T cell receptor (beta chain) was identified in a study of post-analysis software for immune sequencing data. With respect to this clonotype: Its specificity is not known.

Broader study findings: Relative to controls, patients had several TRBV segments at higher frequency, with TRBV5-6, TRBV5-1 and TRBV20-1 among these.

Incorporated into the TCR beta cDNA libraries were unique molecular identifiers, which served to reduce PCR and sequencing biases. MiXCR, run by TCRdb on the PCR reads, gives a single entry per CDR3 protein. The repertoire includes a few hundred thousand distinct CDR3 sequences, about a third of them detected once, and under 15% sits in the top ten. The CDR3 sequence is 16 residues long. V shed 0 bases and J shed 3 bases, with 12 bases lying between them. In germline, CDR1 is SGHAT, CDR2 FQNNGV. Sequencing was performed on blood. The V gene is TRBV11-2, the J gene TRBJ2-1; possibly TRBD1 for D (5 bases). The clonotype was recovered from a girl aged 5-17 years with multiple sclerosis. The CDR3 DNA reads as TGTGCCAGCAGCTTAGATATATTTCAGGGCTACAATGAGCAGTTCTTC. This gives the protein CASSLDIFQGYNEQFF. The full variable domain, completed using reference TRBV11-2 and TRBJ2-1, is EAGVAQSPRYKIIEKRQSVAFWCNPISGHATLYWYQQILGQGPKLLIQFQNNGVVDDSQLPKDRFSAERLKGVDSTLKIQPAKLEDSAVYLCASSLDIFQGYNEQFFGPGTRLTVL.